Below are 16 T cell receptor beta chains sequenced from a single sample in a study of tumor-infiltrating lymphocytes in oesophageal squamous cell carcinoma. MiXCR was run by TCRdb on the PCR reads, yielding one entry per CDR3 protein. The sample holds over 10,000 distinct CDR3 sequences, over 50% seen once. Sequenced sample: esophageal tumor tissue. The receptors shown here come from a female donor with esophageal squamous cell carcinoma.

This clonotype counts as medium-sized. This rearrangement joins TRBV5-4 to TRBJ2-7, with TRBD2 as a possible D gene (7 bases). CDR3 length: 15 amino acids. CDR1 and CDR2 (germline): SGHNT, YYREEE (reference sequence). Trimming stripped 6 bases from V and 5 bases from J, with 21 bases between. This CDR3 is CASIKREGGEDEQYF. CDR3 bases: TGTGCCAGCATCAAGAGGGAGGGGGGAGAGGACGAGCAGTACTTC.

The genes are TRBV7-2 and TRBJ2-5; D is perhaps TRBD2 (5 bases). The last part of the DNA fits TRBJ2-1 better; the J call may be wrong. From germline, CDR1 is SGHTA and CDR2 FQGNSA. This CDR3 region has 14 residues. For the CDR3, the DNA is TGTGCCAGCAGCCAACAACTAGTTCTACTTGAGCAGTTCTTC. This translates into CASSQQLVLLEQFF.

The chain carries TRBV7-8 and TRBJ2-1, with 8 nucleotides matching TRBD2. J lost 4 bases, V lost 4 bases, and 9 bases had no gene match. CDR3 length equals 16 residues. Germline V lookup: CDR1 SGHVS, CDR2 FQNEAQ. The CDR3 bases are TGTGCCAGCAGCTCCCTCCCAGCGGGAGTGTACAATGAGCAGTTCTTC. Translated: CASSSLPAGVYNEQFF.

The rearrangement joins TRBV7-2 to TRBJ2-3, with a weak D call TRBD2 (5 bases). V shed 4 bases and J shed 0 bases, with 8 bases lying between them. The CDR3 runs to 14 residues. Germline V CDR1 and CDR2: SGHTA, FQGNSA. This chain's CDR3 is CASSSDSSTDTQYF. Written as DNA, the CDR3 is TGTGCCAGCAGCTCGGACTCGAGCACAGATACGCAGTATTTT.

This clonotype was seen only a few times. The chain employs TRBV7-9 and TRBJ2-5; 7 bases are a match to TRBD1. The germline V gene has CDR1 SEHNR and CDR2 FQNEAQ (reference sequence). This CDR3 is 13 amino acids long. J lost 4 bases, V lost 9 bases, and 8 bases had no gene match. The CDR3 DNA reads TGTGCCAGTAGACCCTCAGGGGGAGAGACCCAGTACTTC. Protein: CASRPSGGETQYF.

In this sample, this clonotype turned up once. This sequence joins TRBV28 and TRBJ2-5; D uncertain. Per germline, CDR1 MDHEN and CDR2 SYDVKM. CDR3 length equals 14 residues. Trimming left V 4 bases short and J 4 bases short, with 13 bases between. The CDR3 sequence is CASSSGTVSETQYF. CDR3 coding DNA: TGTGCCAGCAGTTCGGGCACAGTGTCAGAGACCCAGTACTTC.

The table lists this clonotype with a few counts. V usage is TRBV7-2 and J usage is TRBJ2-3, with TRBD2 identical over 8 bases. Germline-derived CDR1 and CDR2 are SGHTA and FQGNSA. The V gene end was trimmed by 5 bases and the J gene end by 0 bases; junction bases not matched to a gene: 4. The CDR3 covers 15 residues. CDR3 nucleotides: TGTGCCAGCAGCCGACTAGCGACTAGCACAGATACGCAGTATTTT. The encoded protein is CASSRLATSTDTQYF.

Sample share makes this clonotype large. The rearrangement links TRBV7-6 to TRBJ2-5; no clear D. Germline V gene data show CDR1 as SGHVS and CDR2 as FNYEAQ. The CDR3 covers 16 residues. Trimming removed 1 base from V and 7 bases from J, with 19 bases in between. CDR3 protein: CASSLDRTDYSATQYF. CDR3 nucleotide sequence: TGTGCCAGCAGCTTAGATAGGACGGATTACTCGGCGACCCAGTACTTC.

The sample holds many counts of this clonotype. The rearrangement uses TRBV18 and TRBJ2-7, with a weak D call TRBD1 (5 bases). The CDR3 is 15 amino acids. Deletions cut 0 bases from V and 5 bases from J, with 14 bases between. Germline CDR1 is KGHSH and CDR2 is LQKENI. DNA of the CDR3: TGTGCCAGCTCACCACCAGGGGCCGGTGGCCACGAGCAGTACTTC. This translates into CASSPPGAGGHEQYF.

This clonotype was recorded only once. V usage is TRBV5-6 and J usage is TRBJ2-2; D unclear. Trimming removed 0 bases from V and 3 bases from J, with 6 bases in between. There are 14 residues in the CDR3. The germline CDR1 and CDR2 sequences are SGHDT and YYEEEE. Written as DNA, the CDR3 is TGTGCCAGCAGCTTGGTCTCGGACACCGGGGAGCTGTTTTTT. This sequence encodes CASSLVSDTGELFF.

In this sample, this clonotype turned up a few times. The CDR3 nucleotides read TGTGCCAGTACGGACAGGTCCGTCCCAGATACGCAGTATTTT. It is translated as CASTDRSVPDTQYF. The chain joins TRBV19 to TRBJ2-3; 7 positions agree with TRBD1. This CDR3 is built from 14 residues. The V gene end was trimmed by 7 bases and the J gene end by 4 bases; junction bases not matched to a gene: 8. Per the germline V gene, CDR1 is LNHDA and CDR2 is SQIVND (reference sequence).

The genes are TRBV19 and TRBJ2-5, with 9 bases lining up with TRBD2. The J call may be mistaken, given a closer DNA end match to TRBJ2-1. Per the germline V gene, CDR1 is LNHDA and CDR2 is SQIVND (reference sequence). The CDR3 loop spans 15 amino acids. CDR3 residues: CASTLSGSTYNEQFF. As DNA, the CDR3 is TGTGCCAGTACCCTTAGCGGGAGCACCTACAATGAGCAGTTCTTC.

The chain joins TRBV12-3 or TRBV12-4 to TRBJ2-3, with 9 bases that match TRBD2. Unmatched junction bases numbered 7, after V lost 1 base and J lost 5 bases. The CDR3 covers 16 residues. The CDR3 loop is CASSLETWRGGDTQYF. The CDR3 region has the DNA TGTGCCAGCAGTTTAGAAACGTGGCGGGGGGGAGATACGCAGTATTTT.

The chain links TRBV7-6 to TRBJ2-5; tentative D call: TRBD2 (6 bases). The germline gives CDR1 SGHVS, CDR2 FNYEAQ. The CDR3 has 14 amino acids. Trimming shortened V by 1 base and J by 7 bases, and 13 bases separated the two germline ends. Written as DNA, the CDR3 is TGTGCCAGCAGCTTAGTCGGGCAGGGAGGGACCCAGTACTTC. It translates to CASSLVGQGGTQYF.

This chain links TRBV7-8 with TRBJ2-1, with D unclear. V was shortened by 1 base and J by 1 base, with 8 bases between the two germline ends. The V gene's germline CDR1 is SGHVS and CDR2 FQNEAQ. This CDR3 spans 15 amino acids. The CDR3 coding sequence is TGTGCCAGCAGCTTAGAGTCGGCTTCCTACAATGAGCAGTTCTTC. This sequence encodes CASSLESASYNEQFF.

The chain joins TRBV12-3 or TRBV12-4 to TRBJ1-5, with D tentatively TRBD1 (6 bases). The V end lost 3 bases, the J end lost 4 bases, and 10 bases lay between the germline ends. The CDR3 extends over 14 amino acids. The CDR3 sequence: CASSLGGGNQPQHF. CDR3 sequence (DNA): TGTGCCAGCAGTTTGGGAGGGGGAAATCAGCCCCAGCATTTT.